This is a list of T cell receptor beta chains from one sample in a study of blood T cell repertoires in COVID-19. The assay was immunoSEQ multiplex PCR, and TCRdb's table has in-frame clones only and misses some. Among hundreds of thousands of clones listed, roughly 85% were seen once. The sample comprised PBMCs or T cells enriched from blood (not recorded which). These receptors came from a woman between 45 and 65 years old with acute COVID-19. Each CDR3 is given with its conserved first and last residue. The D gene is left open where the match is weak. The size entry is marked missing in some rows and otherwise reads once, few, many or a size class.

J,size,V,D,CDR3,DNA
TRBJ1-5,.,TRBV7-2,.,CASSLGGGGQPQHF,TGTGCCAGCAGCTTAGGCGGGGGAGGTCAGCCCCAGCATTTT
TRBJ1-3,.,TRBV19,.,CASSILSGNTIYF,TGTGCCAGTAGTATTCTCTCTGGAAACACCATATATTTT
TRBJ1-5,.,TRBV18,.,CASSPGGSNQPQHF,TGTGCCAGCTCACCAGGGGGCTCCAATCAGCCCCAGCATTTT
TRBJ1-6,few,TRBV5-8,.,CASSFRDMNSPLHF,TGTGCCAGCAGCTTCCGGGACATGAATTCACCCCTCCACTTT
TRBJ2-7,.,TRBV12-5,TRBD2,CASGSSGGEEQYF,TGTGCTAGTGGTTCGAGCGGGGGGGAAGAGCAGTACTTC
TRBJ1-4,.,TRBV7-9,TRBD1,CASRSWQGDEKLFF,TGTGCCAGCAGATCGTGGCAGGGGGATGAAAAACTGTTTTTT
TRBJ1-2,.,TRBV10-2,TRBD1,CASSWTGDYGYTF,TGCGCCAGCAGTTGGACAGGCGACTATGGCTACACCTTC
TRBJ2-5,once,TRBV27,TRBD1,CASSFEAGGVETQYF,TGTGCCAGCAGTTTTGAGGCAGGGGGCGTGGAGACCCAGTACTTC
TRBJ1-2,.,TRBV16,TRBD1,CASSPHRDREGYTF,TGTGCCAGCAGCCCCCACCGGGACAGGGAGGGCTACACCTTC
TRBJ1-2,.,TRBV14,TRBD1,CASSQDSRGQGGYTF,TGTGCCAGCAGCCAAGACTCCAGGGGGCAGGGTGGCTACACCTTC
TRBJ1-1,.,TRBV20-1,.,CSAIRGTEAFF,TGCAGTGCGATTCGGGGGACTGAAGCTTTCTTT
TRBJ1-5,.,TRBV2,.,CASSEEGRGFNQPQHF,TGTGCCAGCAGTGAAGAAGGCAGGGGCTTCAATCAGCCCCAGCATTTT
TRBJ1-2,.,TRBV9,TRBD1,CASSAGTGYGYTF,TGTGCCAGCAGCGCCGGGACAGGGTATGGCTACACCTTC
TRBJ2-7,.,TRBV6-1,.,CASSEVGRREQYF,TGTGCCAGCAGTGAGGTAGGGAGGAGGGAGCAGTACTTC
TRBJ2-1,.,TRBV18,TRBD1,CASSPGQQNEQFF,TGTGCCAGCTCACCGGGACAGCAAAATGAGCAGTTCTTC
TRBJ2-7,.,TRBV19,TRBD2,CASRGRGGYEQYF,TGTGCCAGTAGAGGGAGGGGAGGATACGAGCAGTACTTC
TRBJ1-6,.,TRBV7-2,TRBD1,CASSPTTGGSSPLHF,TGTGCCAGCAGCCCAACGACAGGGGGAAGCTCACCCCTCCACTTT
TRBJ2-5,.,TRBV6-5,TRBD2,CASNVGRGGQETQYF,TGTGCCAGCAATGTCGGACGGGGGGGACAAGAGACCCAGTACTTC
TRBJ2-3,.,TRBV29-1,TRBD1,CSALTGVGDTQYF,TGCAGCGCCCTGACAGGGGTCGGAGATACGCAGTATTTT
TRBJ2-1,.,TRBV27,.,CASRGDNDNEQFF,TGTGCCAGCAGGGGGGACAACGACAATGAGCAGTTCTTC
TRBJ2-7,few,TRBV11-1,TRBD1,CASSFGTGFNEQYF,TGTGCCAGCAGCTTTGGGACAGGGTTTAACGAGCAGTACTTC
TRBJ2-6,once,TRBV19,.,CASSIRGGSGANVLTF,TGTGCCAGTAGTATAAGGGGGGGCTCTGGGGCCAACGTCCTGACTTTC
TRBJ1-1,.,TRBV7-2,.,CASSSLGHNTEAFF,TGTGCCAGCAGTTCCTTGGGACACAACACTGAAGCTTTCTTT
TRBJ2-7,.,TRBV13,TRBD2,CASSRGLAGGTYEQYF,TGTGCCAGCAGCAGAGGACTAGCGGGGGGAACCTACGAGCAGTACTTC
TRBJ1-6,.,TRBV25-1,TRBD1,CASGHGDRESSPLHF,TGTGCCAGCGGGCACGGGGACAGGGAAAGCTCACCCCTCCACTTT
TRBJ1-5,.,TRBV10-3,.,CAISAGDQPQHF,TGTGCCATCAGTGCCGGGGATCAGCCCCAGCATTTT
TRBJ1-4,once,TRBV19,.,CASTGAGTLSRGNEKLFF,TGTGCCAGTACCGGGGCCGGGACCCTTTCTCGGGGGAATGAAAAACTGTTTTTT
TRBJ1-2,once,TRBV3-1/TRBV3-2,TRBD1,CASSQEASGGIHGYTF,TGTGCCAGCAGCCAAGAAGCCTCAGGGGGTATTCATGGCTACACCTTC
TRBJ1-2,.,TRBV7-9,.,CASSPIPISGQNNYGYTF,TGTGCCAGCAGCCCGATCCCTATTTCTGGACAGAATAACTATGGCTACACCTTC
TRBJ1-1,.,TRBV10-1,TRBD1,CASRPGQGVNTEAFF,TGCGCCAGCAGACCTGGACAGGGGGTGAACACTGAAGCTTTCTTT
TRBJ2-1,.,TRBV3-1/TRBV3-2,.,CASSHWGPEDEQFF,TGTGCCAGCAGCCATTGGGGGCCCGAGGATGAGCAGTTCTTC
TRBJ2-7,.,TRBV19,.,CASSKTGYEQYF,TGTGCCAGTAGTAAGACAGGCTACGAGCAGTACTTC